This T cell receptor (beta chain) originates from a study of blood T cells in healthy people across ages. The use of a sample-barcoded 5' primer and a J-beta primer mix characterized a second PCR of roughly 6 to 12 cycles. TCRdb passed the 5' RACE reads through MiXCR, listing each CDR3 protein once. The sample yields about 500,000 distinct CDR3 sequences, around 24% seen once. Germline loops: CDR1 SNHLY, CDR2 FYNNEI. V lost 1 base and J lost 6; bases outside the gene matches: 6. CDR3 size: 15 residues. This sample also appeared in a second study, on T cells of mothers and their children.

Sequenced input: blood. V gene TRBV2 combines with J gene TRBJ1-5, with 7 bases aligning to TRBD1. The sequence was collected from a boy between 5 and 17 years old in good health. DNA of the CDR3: TGTGCCAGCAGTGAAGACAGGGGTTTTGGTCAGCCCCAGCATTTT. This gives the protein CASSEDRGFGQPQHF. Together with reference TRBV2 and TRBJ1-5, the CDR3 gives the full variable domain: EPEVTQTPSHQVTQMGQEVILRCVPISNHLYFYWYRQILGQKVEFLVSFYNNEISEKSEIFDDQFSVERPDGSNFTLKIRSTKLEDSAMYFCASSEDRGFGQPQHFGDGTRLSIL.